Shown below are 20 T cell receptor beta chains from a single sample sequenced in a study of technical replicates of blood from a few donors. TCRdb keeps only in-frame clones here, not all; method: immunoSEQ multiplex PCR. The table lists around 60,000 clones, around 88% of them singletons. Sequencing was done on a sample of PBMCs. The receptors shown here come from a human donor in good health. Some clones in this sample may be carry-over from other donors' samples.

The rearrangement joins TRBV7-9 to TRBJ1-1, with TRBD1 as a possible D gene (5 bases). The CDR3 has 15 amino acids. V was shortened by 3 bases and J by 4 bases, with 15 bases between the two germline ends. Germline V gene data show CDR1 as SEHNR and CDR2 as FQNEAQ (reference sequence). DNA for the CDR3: TGTGCCAGCAGCTTTGGTGCGGGGGAATCCACTGAAGCTTTCTTT. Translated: CASSFGAGESTEAFF.

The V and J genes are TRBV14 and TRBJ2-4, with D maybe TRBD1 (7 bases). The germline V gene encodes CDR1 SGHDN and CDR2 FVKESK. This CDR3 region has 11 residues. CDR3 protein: CIQGGEDIQYF. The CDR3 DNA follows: TGTATCCAGGGGGGAGAGGACATTCAGTACTTC.

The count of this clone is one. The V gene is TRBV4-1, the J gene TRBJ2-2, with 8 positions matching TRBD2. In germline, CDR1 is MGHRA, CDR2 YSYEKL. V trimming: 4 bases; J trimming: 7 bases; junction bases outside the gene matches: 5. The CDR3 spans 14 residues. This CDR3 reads CASSPLAGFGELFF. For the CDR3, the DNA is TGCGCCAGCAGCCCTCTAGCGGGTTTCGGGGAGCTGTTTTTT.

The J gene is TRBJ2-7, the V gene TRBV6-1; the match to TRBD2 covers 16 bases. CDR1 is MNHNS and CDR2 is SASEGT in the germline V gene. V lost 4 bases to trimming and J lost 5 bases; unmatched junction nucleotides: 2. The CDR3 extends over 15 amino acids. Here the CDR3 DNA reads TGTGCCAGCAGTGCCGGGACTAGCGGGAGGGACGAGCAGTACTTC. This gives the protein CASSAGTSGRDEQYF.

The CDR3 bases are TGTGCCAGCAGCCGCCGGGACAGGGATAGGGGCGAGCAGTACTTC. Protein: CASSRRDRDRGEQYF. The chain links TRBV16 to TRBJ2-7; 9 bases agree with TRBD1. Looked up from germline, CDR1 is KGHSY and CDR2 is FQNENV. With V trimmed by 4 bases and J by 6 bases, 10 bases remained unmatched. The CDR3 is made up of 15 amino acids.

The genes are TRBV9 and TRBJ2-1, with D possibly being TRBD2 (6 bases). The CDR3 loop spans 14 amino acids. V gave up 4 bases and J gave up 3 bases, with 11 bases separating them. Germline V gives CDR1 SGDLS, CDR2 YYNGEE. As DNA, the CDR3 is TGTGCCAGCAGCCCCCTGGGGGGCTACAATGAGCAGTTCTTC. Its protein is CASSPLGGYNEQFF.

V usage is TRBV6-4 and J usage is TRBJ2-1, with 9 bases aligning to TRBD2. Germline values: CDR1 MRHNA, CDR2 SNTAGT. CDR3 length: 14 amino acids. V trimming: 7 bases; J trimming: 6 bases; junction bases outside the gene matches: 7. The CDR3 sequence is CASMRTSAGNEQFF. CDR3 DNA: TGTGCCAGCATGAGGACTAGCGCGGGCAATGAGCAGTTCTTC.

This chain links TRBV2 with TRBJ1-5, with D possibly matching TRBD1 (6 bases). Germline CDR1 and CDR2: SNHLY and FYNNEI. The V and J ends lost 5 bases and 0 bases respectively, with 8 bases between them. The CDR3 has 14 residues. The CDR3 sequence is CASSRTDSNQPQHF. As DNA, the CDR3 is TGTGCCAGCAGTAGGACAGATAGCAATCAGCCCCAGCATTTT.

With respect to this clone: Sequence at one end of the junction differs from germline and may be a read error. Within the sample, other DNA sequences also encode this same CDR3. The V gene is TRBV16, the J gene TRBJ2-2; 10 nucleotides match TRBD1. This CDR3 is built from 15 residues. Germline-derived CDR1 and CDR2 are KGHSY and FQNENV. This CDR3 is CASSQGTGVTWELFF. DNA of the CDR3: TGTGCCAGCAGCCAAGGGACAGGGGTCACCTGGGAGCTGTTTTTT.

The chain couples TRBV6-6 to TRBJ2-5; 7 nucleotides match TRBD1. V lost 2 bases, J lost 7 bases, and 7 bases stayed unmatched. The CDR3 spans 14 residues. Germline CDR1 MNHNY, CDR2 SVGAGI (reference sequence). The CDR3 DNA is TGTGCCAGCAGTTACACAGGGGCTTTAGGGACCCAGTACTTC. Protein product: CASSYTGALGTQYF.

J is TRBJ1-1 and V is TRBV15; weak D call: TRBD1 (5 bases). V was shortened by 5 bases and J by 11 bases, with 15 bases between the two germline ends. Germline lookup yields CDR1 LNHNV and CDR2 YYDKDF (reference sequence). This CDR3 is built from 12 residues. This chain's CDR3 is CATSGRGLEAFF. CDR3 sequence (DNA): TGTGCCACCAGCGGGCGGGGGTTGGAGGCTTTCTTT.

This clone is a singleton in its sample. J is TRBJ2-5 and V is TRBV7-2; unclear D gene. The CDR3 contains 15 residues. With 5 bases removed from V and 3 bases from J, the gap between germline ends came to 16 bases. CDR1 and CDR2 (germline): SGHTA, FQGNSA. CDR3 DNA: TGTGCCAGCAGCCGTGTGTCCCGGGTAGAAGAGACCCAGTACTTC. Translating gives CASSRVSRVEETQYF.

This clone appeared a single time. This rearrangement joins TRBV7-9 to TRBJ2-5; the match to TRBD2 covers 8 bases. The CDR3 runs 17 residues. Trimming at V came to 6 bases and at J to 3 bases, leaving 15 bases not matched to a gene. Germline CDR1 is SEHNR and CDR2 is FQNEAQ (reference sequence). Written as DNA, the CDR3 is TGTGCCAGCAGATCCCCGAGGGCTAGCGGGTGGGAAGAGACCCAGTACTTC. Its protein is CASRSPRASGWEETQYF.

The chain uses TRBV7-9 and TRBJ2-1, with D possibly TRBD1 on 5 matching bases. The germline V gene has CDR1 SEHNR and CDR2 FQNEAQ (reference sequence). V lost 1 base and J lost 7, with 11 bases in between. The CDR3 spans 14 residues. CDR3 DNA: TGTGCCAGCAGCTTAGTTCAGGGTTTGAATGAGCAGTTCTTC. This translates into CASSLVQGLNEQFF.

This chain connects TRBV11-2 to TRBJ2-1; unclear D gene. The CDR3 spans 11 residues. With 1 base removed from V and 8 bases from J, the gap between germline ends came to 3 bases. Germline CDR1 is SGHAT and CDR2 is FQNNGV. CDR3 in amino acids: CASSLVYEQFF. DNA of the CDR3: TGTGCCAGCAGCTTAGTCTATGAGCAGTTCTTC.

CDR3 sequence (DNA): TGTGCCAGCAGTGAAGCGCGGGTTTCTATCTCTGGCTACACCTTC. Translated, it gives CASSEARVSISGYTF. The rearrangement uses TRBV6-1 and TRBJ1-2; D is ambiguous. The V end was cut by 0 bases, the J end by 7 bases, with 15 bases between. This CDR3 spans 15 amino acids. Germline CDR1 and CDR2: MNHNS and SASEGT.

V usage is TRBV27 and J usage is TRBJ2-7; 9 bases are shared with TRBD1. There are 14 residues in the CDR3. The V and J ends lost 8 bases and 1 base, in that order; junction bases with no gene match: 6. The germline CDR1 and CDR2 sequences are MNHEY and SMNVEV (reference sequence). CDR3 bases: TGTGCCAGCGGAATCGGGACAGGGTCCTACGAGCAGTACTTC. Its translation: CASGIGTGSYEQYF.

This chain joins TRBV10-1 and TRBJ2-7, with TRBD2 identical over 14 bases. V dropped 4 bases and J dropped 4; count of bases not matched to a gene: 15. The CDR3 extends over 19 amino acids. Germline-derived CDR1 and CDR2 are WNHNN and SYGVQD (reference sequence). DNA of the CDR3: TGCGCCAGCAGTGCTTCGACTAGCGGGAGGGTACAAAGACCGTACGAGCAGTACTTC. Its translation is CASSASTSGRVQRPYEQYF.

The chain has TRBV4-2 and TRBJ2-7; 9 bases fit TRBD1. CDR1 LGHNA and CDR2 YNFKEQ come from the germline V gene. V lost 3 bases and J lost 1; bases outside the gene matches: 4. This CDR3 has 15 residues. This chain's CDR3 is CASSQAGQGSYEQYF. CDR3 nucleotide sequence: TGTGCCAGCAGCCAGGCGGGACAGGGTTCCTACGAGCAGTACTTC.

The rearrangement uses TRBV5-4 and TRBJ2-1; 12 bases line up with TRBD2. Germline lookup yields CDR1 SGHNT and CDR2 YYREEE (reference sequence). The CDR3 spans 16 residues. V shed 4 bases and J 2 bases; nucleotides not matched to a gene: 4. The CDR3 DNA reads TGTGCCAGCAGCCTAGGACTAGCGGGGACCTACAATGAGCAGTTCTTC. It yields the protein CASSLGLAGTYNEQFF.